The 9 T cell receptor beta chains given below trace back to one sample, sequenced in a study of T cells in Graves' hyperthyroidism and ophthalmopathy. RNA transcripts gave rise to amplified TCR beta CDR3 regions. In the first-round RT-PCR of the TCR CDR3, the HTBI primer set was used. TCRdb independently ran MiXCR on the multiplex PCR reads; one entry per CDR3 protein. The sample contains around 280,000 distinct CDR3 sequences, approximately 13% of which appear only once. Source material: blood. Receptor source: a woman aged 40 to 55 with Graves' hyperthyroidism.

This clonotype was seen repeatedly, ten times or more. This rearrangement joins TRBV20-1 to TRBJ2-5; D is perhaps TRBD2 (6 bases). The germline V and J ends were trimmed by 5 bases and 5 bases, with 9 bases remaining between them. Germline CDR1 reads DFQATT; CDR2 reads SNEGSKA (reference sequence). CDR3 length: 11 residues. The CDR3 nucleotides read TGCAGTGCTGGTGGGGGGGAGACCCAGTACTTC. It encodes CSAGGGETQYF.

This clonotype was found once. Being one base from a much bigger clone, this may be a read error. This chain's CDR3 is CASSLLQGSNEQYF. The CDR3 DNA sequence: TGCGCCAGCAGCTTGTTACAGGGGAGCAATGAGCAGTACTTC. The chain couples TRBV5-1 to TRBJ2-7, with 7 nucleotides matching TRBD1. Germline CDR1 is SGHRS and CDR2 is YFSETQ. J gave up 7 bases and V 1 base, and 8 bases lay outside the gene matches. The CDR3 loop spans 14 amino acids.

This clonotype was seen ten or more times. The rearrangement links TRBV29-1 to TRBJ2-5; no reliable D call. Germline V CDR1 and CDR2: SQVTM, ANQGSEA. Trimming left V 7 bases short and J 1 base short, with 7 bases between. The CDR3 is 11 residues long. CDR3 residues: CSAAIQETQYF. The CDR3 nucleotides are TGCAGCGCAGCAATCCAAGAGACCCAGTACTTC.

This clonotype was counted ten times or more. The rearrangement uses TRBV11-2 and TRBJ1-5; 11 bases agree with TRBD1. The CDR3 covers 15 residues. J was trimmed by 6 bases and V by 5 bases; bases with no gene match: 6. Germline loops: CDR1 SGHAT, CDR2 FQNNGV. The CDR3 sequence is CASSLDRGLSQPQHF. CDR3 DNA: TGTGCCAGCAGCCTGGACAGGGGGCTTAGTCAGCCCCAGCATTTT.

This clonotype was observed many times. The chain employs TRBV24-1 and TRBJ2-2; D may be TRBD1 or TRBD2 (6 bases each). Germline CDR1 reads KGHDR; CDR2 reads SFDVKD. The CDR3 covers 17 residues. Between the trimmed V and J ends, which lost 4 bases and 4 bases, there was a span of 18 bases. The CDR3 spells CATSDSWGASATGELFF. Written as DNA, the CDR3 is TGTGCCACCAGTGACTCTTGGGGGGCCAGCGCCACCGGGGAGCTGTTTTTT.

This clonotype was counted many times. V usage is TRBV12-5 and J usage is TRBJ2-5, with 8 positions matching TRBD2. CDR3 length: 15 amino acids. Germline V gene lookup returns CDR1 LGHNT and CDR2 FRNRAP. Trimming cost V 4 bases and J 5 bases; bases outside gene matches: 9. Here the CDR3 reads CASGWSGRKGETQYF. CDR3 nucleotides: TGTGCTAGTGGTTGGAGCGGGAGAAAGGGTGAGACCCAGTACTTC. Based on the CDR3 plus reference TRBV12-5 and TRBJ2-5, the full variable domain is DARVTQTPRHKVTEMGQEVTMRCQPILGHNTVFWYRQTMMQGLELLAYFRNRAPLDDSGMPKDRFSAEMPDATLATLKIQPSEPRDSAVYFCASGWSGRKGETQYFGPGTRLLVL.

This clonotype was observed a handful of times. The chain has TRBV4-2 and TRBJ2-1, with 7 bases that match TRBD2. CDR1 LGHNA and CDR2 YNFKEQ come from the germline V gene. This CDR3 is built from 16 residues. V shed 0 bases and J 5 bases; nucleotides not matched to a gene: 7. DNA for the CDR3: TGTGCCAGCAGCCAAGATGAGGCTAGCGGACACAATGAGCAGTTCTTC. Its protein product is CASSQDEASGHNEQFF.

V and J are TRBV20-1 and TRBJ2-7; 7 nucleotides line up with TRBD1. Germline loops: CDR1 DFQATT, CDR2 SNEGSKA (reference sequence). The junction had 10 bases not matched to a gene; V was cut back by 6 bases and J by 2 bases. The CDR3 sequence is 14 residues long. The chain's CDR3 is CSATEYRGAYEQYF. The CDR3 nucleotides read TGCAGTGCCACTGAATACAGGGGTGCCTACGAGCAGTACTTC.

V is TRBV10-3 and J is TRBJ1-1; 7 bases agree with TRBD1. This CDR3 is built from 14 residues. Germline loops: CDR1 ENHRY, CDR2 SYGVKD. The V gene end was trimmed by 2 bases and the J gene end by 4 bases; junction bases not matched to a gene: 4. Here the CDR3 DNA reads TGTGCCATCAGTGAGCAGACAGGGCGCACTGAAGCTTTCTTT. It codes for CAISEQTGRTEAFF.